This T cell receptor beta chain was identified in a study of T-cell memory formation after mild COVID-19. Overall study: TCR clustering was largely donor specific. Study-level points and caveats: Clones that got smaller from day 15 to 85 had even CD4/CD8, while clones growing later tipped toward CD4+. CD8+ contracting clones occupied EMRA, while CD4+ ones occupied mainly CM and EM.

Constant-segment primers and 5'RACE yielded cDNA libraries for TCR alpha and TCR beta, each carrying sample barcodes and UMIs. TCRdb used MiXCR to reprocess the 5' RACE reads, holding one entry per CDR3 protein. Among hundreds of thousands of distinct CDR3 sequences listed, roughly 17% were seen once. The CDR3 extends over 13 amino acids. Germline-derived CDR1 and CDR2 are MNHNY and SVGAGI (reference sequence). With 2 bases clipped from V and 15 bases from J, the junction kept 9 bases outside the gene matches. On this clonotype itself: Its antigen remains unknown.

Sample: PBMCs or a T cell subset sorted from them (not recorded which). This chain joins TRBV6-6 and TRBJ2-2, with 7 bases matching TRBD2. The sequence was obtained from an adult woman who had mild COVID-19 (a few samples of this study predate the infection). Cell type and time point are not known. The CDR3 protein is CASSYPAPGGVFF. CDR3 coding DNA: TGTGCCAGCAGTTACCCGGCACCGGGAGGAGTGTTTTTT.